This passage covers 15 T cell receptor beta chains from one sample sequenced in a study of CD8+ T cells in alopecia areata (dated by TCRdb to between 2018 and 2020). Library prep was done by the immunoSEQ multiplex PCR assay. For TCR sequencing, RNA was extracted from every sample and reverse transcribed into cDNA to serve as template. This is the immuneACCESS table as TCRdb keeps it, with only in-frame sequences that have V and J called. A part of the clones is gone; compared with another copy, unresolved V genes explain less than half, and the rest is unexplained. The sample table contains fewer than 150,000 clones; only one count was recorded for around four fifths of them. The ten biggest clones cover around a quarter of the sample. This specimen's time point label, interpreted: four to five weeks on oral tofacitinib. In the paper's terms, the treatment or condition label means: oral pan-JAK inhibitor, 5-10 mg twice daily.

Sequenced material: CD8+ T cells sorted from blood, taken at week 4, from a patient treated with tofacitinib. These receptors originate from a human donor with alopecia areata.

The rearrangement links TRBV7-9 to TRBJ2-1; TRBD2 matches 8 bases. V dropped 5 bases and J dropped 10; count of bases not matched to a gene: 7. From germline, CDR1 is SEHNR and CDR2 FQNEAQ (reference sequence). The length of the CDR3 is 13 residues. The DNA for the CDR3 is TGTGCCAGCAGCGACGGGGGGGCGAGCGAGCAGTTCTTC. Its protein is CASSDGGASEQFF.

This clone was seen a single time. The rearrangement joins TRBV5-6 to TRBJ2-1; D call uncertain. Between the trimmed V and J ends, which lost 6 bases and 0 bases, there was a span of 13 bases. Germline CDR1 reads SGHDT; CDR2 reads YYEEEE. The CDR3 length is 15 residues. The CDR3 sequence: CASIHSDYSYNEQFF. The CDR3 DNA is TGTGCCAGCATCCACAGTGATTACTCCTACAATGAGCAGTTCTTC.

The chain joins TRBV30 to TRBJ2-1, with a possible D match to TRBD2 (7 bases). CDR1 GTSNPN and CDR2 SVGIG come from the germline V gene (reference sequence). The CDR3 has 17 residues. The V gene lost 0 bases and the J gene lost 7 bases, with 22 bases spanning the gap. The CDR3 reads CAWSVLGAGAHLNEQFF. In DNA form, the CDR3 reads TGTGCCTGGAGTGTACTCGGGGCGGGGGCCCATTTAAATGAGCAGTTCTTC.

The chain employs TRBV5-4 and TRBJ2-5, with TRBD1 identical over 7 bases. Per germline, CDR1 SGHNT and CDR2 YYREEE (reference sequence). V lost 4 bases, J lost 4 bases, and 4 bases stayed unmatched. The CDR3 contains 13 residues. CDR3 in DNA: TGTGCCAGCAGCCTTCCAGGGGGAGAGACCCAGTACTTC. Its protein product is CASSLPGGETQYF.

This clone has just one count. The CDR3, as DNA: TGTGCCAGTAGTATACAACTAGCGGACAATGAGCAGTTCTTC. This encodes CASSIQLADNEQFF. V usage is TRBV19 and J usage is TRBJ2-1; 8 bases map to TRBD2. V lost 2 bases to trimming and J lost 5 bases; unmatched junction nucleotides: 2. The CDR3 extends over 14 amino acids. The germline gives CDR1 LNHDA, CDR2 SQIVND (reference sequence).

The CDR3 loop reads CAWGSGYSYEQYF. DNA of the CDR3: TGTGCCTGGGGGAGCGGGTACTCCTACGAGCAGTACTTC. J is TRBJ2-7 and V is TRBV30; possible D gene TRBD2, 6 bases. With 5 bases removed from V and 0 bases from J, the gap between germline ends came to 11 bases. Germline values: CDR1 GTSNPN, CDR2 SVGIG (reference sequence). The CDR3 consists of 13 residues.

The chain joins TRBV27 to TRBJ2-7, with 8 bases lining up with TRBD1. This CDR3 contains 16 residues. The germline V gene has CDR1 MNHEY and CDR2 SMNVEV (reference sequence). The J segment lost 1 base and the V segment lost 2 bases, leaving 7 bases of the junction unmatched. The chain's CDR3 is CASSLAGTGPSYEQYF. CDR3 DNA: TGTGCCAGCAGTTTAGCCGGGACAGGCCCGTCCTACGAGCAGTACTTC.

The CDR3 region is CASSGPGLAVGEQFF. CDR3 DNA sequence: TGTGCCAGCAGCGGACCGGGACTAGCGGTGGGTGAGCAGTTCTTC. The rearrangement joins TRBV5-6 to TRBJ2-1; TRBD2 matches at 11 bases. Germline V gene data show CDR1 as SGHDT and CDR2 as YYEEEE. The V gene end was trimmed by 4 bases and the J gene end by 9 bases; junction bases not matched to a gene: 9. The CDR3 length is 15 residues.

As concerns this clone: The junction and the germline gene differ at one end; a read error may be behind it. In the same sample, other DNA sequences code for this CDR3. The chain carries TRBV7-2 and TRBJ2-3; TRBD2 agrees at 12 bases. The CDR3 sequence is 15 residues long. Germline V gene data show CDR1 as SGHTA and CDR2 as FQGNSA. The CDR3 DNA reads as TGTGCCAGCAGCCTAGCGGGGGGGGGCGCAGATACGCAGTATTTT. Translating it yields CASSLAGGGADTQYF.

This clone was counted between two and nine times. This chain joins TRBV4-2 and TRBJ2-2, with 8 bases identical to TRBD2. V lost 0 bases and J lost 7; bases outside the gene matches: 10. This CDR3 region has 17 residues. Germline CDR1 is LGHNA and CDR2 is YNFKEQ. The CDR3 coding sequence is TGTGCCAGCAGCCAAGATATGCGGGGGGCCCCGGGCGGGGAGCTGTTTTTT. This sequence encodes CASSQDMRGAPGGELFF.

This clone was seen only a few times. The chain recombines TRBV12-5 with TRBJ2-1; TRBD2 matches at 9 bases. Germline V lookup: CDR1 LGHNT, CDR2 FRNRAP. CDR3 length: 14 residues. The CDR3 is CATAGGHSYNEQFF. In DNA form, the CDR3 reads TGTGCGACAGCGGGGGGACACTCCTACAATGAGCAGTTCTTC.

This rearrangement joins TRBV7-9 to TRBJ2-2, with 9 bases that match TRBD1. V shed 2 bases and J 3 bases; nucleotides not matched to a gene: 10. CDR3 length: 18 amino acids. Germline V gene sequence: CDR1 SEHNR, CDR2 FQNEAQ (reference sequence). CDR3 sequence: CASSLSPGQGVHTGELFF. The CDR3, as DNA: TGTGCCAGCAGCTTATCTCCGGGACAGGGTGTCCACACCGGGGAGCTGTTTTTT.

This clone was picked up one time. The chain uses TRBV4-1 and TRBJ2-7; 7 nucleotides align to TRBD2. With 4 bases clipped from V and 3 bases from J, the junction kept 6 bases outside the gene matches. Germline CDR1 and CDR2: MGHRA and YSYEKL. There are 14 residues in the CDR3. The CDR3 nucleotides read TGCGCCAGCAGCCCGCGGACTAGGGGCTACGAGCAGTACTTC. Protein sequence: CASSPRTRGYEQYF.

The CDR3 here is CASSQVGRGNTGELFF. For the CDR3, the DNA is TGCGCCAGCAGCCAAGTGGGGAGAGGGAACACCGGGGAGCTGTTTTTT. V gene TRBV4-3 combines with J gene TRBJ2-2; perhaps TRBD2 as D (5 bases). The CDR3 is made up of 16 amino acids. Germline-derived CDR1 and CDR2 are LGHNA and YSLEER. Trimming removed 1 base from V and 1 base from J, with 10 bases in between.

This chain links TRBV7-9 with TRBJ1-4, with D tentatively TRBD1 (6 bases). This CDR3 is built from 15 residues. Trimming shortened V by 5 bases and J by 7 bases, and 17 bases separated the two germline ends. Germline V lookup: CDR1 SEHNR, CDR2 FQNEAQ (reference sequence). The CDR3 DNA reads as TGTGCCAGCAGCAAGGGGGGCCAAGAGAGTGAAAAACTGTTTTTT. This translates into CASSKGGQESEKLFF.